This T cell receptor (beta chain) appears in the sequencing data of a study of response to subunit inactivated influenza vaccine. TCRdb reprocessed the RT-PCR reads with MiXCR, giving one entry per CDR3 protein. The sample records approximately 310,000 distinct CDR3 sequences, 21% being singletons. With respect to this clonotype: Its antigen is undetermined.

Regarding the study as a whole: Authors suggested few new T cells are recruited by each seasonal influenza vaccination.

This CDR3 spans 15 amino acids. The germline V and J ends were trimmed by 2 bases and 1 base, with 14 bases remaining between them. Germline V gene sequence: CDR1 DFQATT, CDR2 SNEGSKA (reference sequence). Sequencing used PBMCs from blood, obtained 21 months after vaccination. V is TRBV20-1 and J is TRBJ1-1, with a tentative D call TRBD1 (6 bases). The TCR sequence derives from a man aged 45 to 70 who received an inactivated influenza vaccine. The CDR3 DNA reads TGCAGTGCTAGATTGACCGGGACACAGAACACTGAAGCTTTCTTT. Translation gives CSARLTGTQNTEAFF.